Below, 8 T cell receptor beta chains from the same sample are listed, as sequenced in a study of blood T cell repertoires in COVID-19. Clones were sequenced by immunoSEQ multiplex PCR, and TCRdb holds only the in-frame ones, with some missing. The data hold about 220,000 clones, with 82% observed a single time. Sequencing used peripheral blood. These TCRs come from a woman older than 75 with acute or convalescent COVID-19.

This clone appeared a few times. CDR3 nucleotides: TGTGCCAGCAGTACAGACAGAAACTACAACGGGGAGCTGTTTTTT. This codes for CASSTDRNYNGELFF. This chain uses TRBV28 with TRBJ2-2; tentative D call: TRBD1 (5 bases). CDR1 MDHEN and CDR2 SYDVKM come from the germline V gene. Trimming took 5 bases from V and 7 from J, leaving 17 bases between them. The CDR3 contains 15 residues.

Notes on this clone: Other DNA sequences in the same sample also yield this CDR3. The chain couples TRBV5-1 to TRBJ1-6; 9 bases fit TRBD1. The CDR3 is 15 amino acids. The V gene end was trimmed by 0 bases and the J gene end by 9 bases; junction bases not matched to a gene: 4. CDR1 and CDR2 from the germline V gene are SGHRS and YFSETQ. CDR3: CASSLGQGVSSPLHF. DNA for the CDR3: TGCGCCAGCAGCTTGGGACAGGGGGTGAGTTCACCCCTCCACTTT. Full variable domain (missing parts from reference TRBV5-1 and TRBJ1-6): KAGVTQTPRYLIKTRGQQVTLSCSPISGHRSVSWYQQTPGQGLQFLFEYFSETQRNKGNFPGRFSGRQFSNSRSEMNVSTLELGDSALYLCASSLGQGVSSPLHFGNGTRLTVT.

The chain uses TRBV5-1 and TRBJ1-2; 7 nucleotides line up with TRBD1. Germline V gives CDR1 SGHRS, CDR2 YFSETQ. This CDR3 contains 13 residues. V lost 4 bases to trimming and J lost 5 bases; unmatched junction nucleotides: 5. The CDR3 sequence is CASSGTGVYGYTF. The DNA of the CDR3 is TGCGCCAGCAGCGGAACAGGGGTGTATGGCTACACCTTC.

CDR3 DNA sequence: TGTGCCAGCAGCCCGGGACACCAGAACACTGAAGCTTTCTTT. This sequence encodes CASSPGHQNTEAFF. V and J are TRBV3-1 (or the pseudogene TRBV3-2) and TRBJ1-1; perhaps TRBD1 as D (6 bases). V dropped 4 bases and J dropped 1 base, with 10 bases sitting between them. The CDR3 sequence is 14 residues long. The germline V gene has CDR1 LGHDT and CDR2 YNNKEL (reference sequence).

The rearrangement links TRBV6-1 to TRBJ2-5; possible D gene TRBD1, 6 bases. The CDR3 runs to 14 residues. V shed 3 bases and J shed 0 bases, with 8 bases lying between them. Germline CDR1 is MNHNS and CDR2 is SASEGT. CDR3: CASSEQGNQETQYF. Written as DNA, the CDR3 is TGTGCCAGCAGTGAGCAGGGGAACCAAGAGACCCAGTACTTC.

This clone was recorded only once. This chain joins TRBV3-1 (or the pseudogene TRBV3-2) and TRBJ1-2; D not certain. Germline V gene lookup returns CDR1 LGHDT and CDR2 YNNKEL (reference sequence). The CDR3 has 13 residues. The V end lost 1 base, the J end lost 8 bases, and 11 bases lay between the germline ends. For the CDR3, the DNA is TGTGCCAGCAGCCAAGGGGGAGCGGGGGGCTACACCTTC. This codes for CASSQGGAGGYTF.

This clone appeared a single time. The V and J genes are TRBV19 and TRBJ2-1; 13 nucleotides agree with TRBD2. Germline-derived CDR1 and CDR2 are LNHDA and SQIVND (reference sequence). The CDR3 runs to 15 residues. V dropped 6 bases and J dropped 8; count of bases not matched to a gene: 7. The CDR3 DNA sequence: TGTGCCAGTAGCTATAGACTAGCGGGGGGTTATGAGCAGTTCTTC. Amino acids: CASSYRLAGGYEQFF.

Notes on this clone: Other DNA sequences of this sample code for an identical CDR3. The chain employs TRBV5-6 and TRBJ1-2; no firm D call. Germline V lookup: CDR1 SGHDT, CDR2 YYEEEE. CDR3 length: 13 residues. V lost 0 bases and J 5 bases, leaving 8 bases between the germline ends. The CDR3 DNA reads TGTGCCAGCAGCTTGGGCAGGCTTTATGGCTACACCTTC. This gives the protein CASSLGRLYGYTF. Variable domain in full (rest from reference TRBV5-6 and TRBJ1-2): DAGVTQSPTHLIKTRGQQVTLRCSPKSGHDTVSWYQQALGQGPQFIFQYYEEEERQRGNFPDRFSGHQFPNYSSELNVNALLLGDSALYLCASSLGRLYGYTFGSGTRLTVV.